This is a list of T cell receptor beta chains from one sample in a study of blood T cell repertoires in COVID-19. Clones were read by immunoSEQ multiplex PCR, and TCRdb kept only the in-frame ones, dropping some. This sample has 15,000 to 20,000 clones, with approximately 89% found just once. The sequenced sample consisted of peripheral blood. These receptors all stem from a human donor in a cohort sampled during active COVID-19. CDR3s include the opening cysteine and the closing phenylalanine or tryptophan. Fields, in order: CDR3 length, D gene, V gene, J gene, clone size, CDR3 protein, CDR3 DNA. D genes are given only for firm matches. Size tells how often a clone was seen (once, few, many) or the class of an expanded clone, and some rows leave it out.

len: 15; d_gene: TRBD1; v_gene: TRBV6-5; j_gene: TRBJ2-5; abundance: -; CDR3aa: CASRTGMGLGETQYF; CDR3nt: TGTGCCAGCAGGACAGGGATGGGGTTAGGGGAGACCCAGTACTTC
len: 12; d_gene: -; v_gene: TRBV29-1; j_gene: TRBJ1-1; abundance: once; CDR3aa: CSVSQVYTEAFF; CDR3nt: TGCAGCGTATCACAGGTTTACACTGAAGCTTTCTTT
len: 14; d_gene: -; v_gene: TRBV10-1; j_gene: TRBJ2-1; abundance: -; CDR3aa: CASSRRRVDNEQFF; CDR3nt: TGCGCCAGCAGCCGCAGACGGGTTGACAATGAGCAGTTCTTC
len: 13; d_gene: TRBD2; v_gene: TRBV5-1; j_gene: TRBJ2-3; abundance: -; CDR3aa: CATLDGEGDTQYF; CDR3nt: TGCGCCACGCTCGACGGGGAGGGAGATACGCAGTATTTT
len: 13; d_gene: -; v_gene: TRBV19; j_gene: TRBJ2-4; abundance: -; CDR3aa: CASSTQGLDIQYF; CDR3nt: TGTGCCAGTAGTACTCAGGGGTTAGACATTCAGTACTTC
len: 16; d_gene: -; v_gene: TRBV4-2; j_gene: TRBJ2-1; abundance: -; CDR3aa: CASSQERGGAHNEQFF; CDR3nt: TGTGCCAGCAGCCAAGAGAGAGGGGGGGCCCACAATGAGCAGTTCTTC
len: 15; d_gene: -; v_gene: TRBV5-4; j_gene: TRBJ2-2; abundance: -; CDR3aa: CASSLGNGNTGELFF; CDR3nt: TGTGCCAGCAGCTTGGGTAACGGGAACACCGGGGAGCTGTTTTTT
len: 15; d_gene: TRBD1; v_gene: TRBV9; j_gene: TRBJ1-6; abundance: -; CDR3aa: CASSVGGDRGSPLHF; CDR3nt: TGTGCCAGCAGCGTAGGAGGGGACAGGGGGTCACCCCTCCACTTT
len: 13; d_gene: -; v_gene: TRBV12-3/TRBV12-4; j_gene: TRBJ2-3; abundance: -; CDR3aa: CASSSSGADTQYF; CDR3nt: TGTGCCAGCAGTTCCTCAGGGGCCGATACGCAGTATTTT
len: 15; d_gene: TRBD1; v_gene: TRBV9; j_gene: TRBJ1-4; abundance: few; CDR3aa: CASSASRDSNEKLFF; CDR3nt: TGTGCCAGCAGCGCGTCCCGGGACAGCAATGAAAAACTGTTTTTT
len: 13; d_gene: -; v_gene: TRBV7-9; j_gene: TRBJ1-2; abundance: -; CDR3aa: CASSSGGSYGYTF; CDR3nt: TGTGCCAGCAGCTCCGGGGGGAGCTATGGCTACACCTTC
len: 15; d_gene: TRBD1; v_gene: TRBV10-3; j_gene: TRBJ2-7; abundance: once; CDR3aa: CAISDPGDRGYEQYF; CDR3nt: TGTGCCATCAGTGATCCGGGGGACAGGGGCTACGAGCAGTACTTC
len: 16; d_gene: -; v_gene: TRBV5-1; j_gene: TRBJ2-2; abundance: -; CDR3aa: CASSGSGTRNTGELFF; CDR3nt: TGCGCCAGCAGCGGGTCCGGGACACGGAACACCGGGGAGCTGTTTTTT
len: 16; d_gene: TRBD1; v_gene: TRBV18; j_gene: TRBJ2-5; abundance: -; CDR3aa: CASSPTRTGGQETQYF; CDR3nt: TGTGCCAGCTCACCTACTCGGACAGGGGGCCAAGAGACCCAGTACTTC
len: 14; d_gene: TRBD1; v_gene: TRBV27; j_gene: TRBJ1-3; abundance: -; CDR3aa: CASSRTGAGNTIYF; CDR3nt: TGTGCCAGCAGTCGGACAGGGGCTGGAAACACCATATATTTT
len: 13; d_gene: -; v_gene: TRBV19; j_gene: TRBJ1-4; abundance: -; CDR3aa: CASSTARGEKLFF; CDR3nt: TGTGCCAGTAGTACGGCCCGAGGGGAAAAACTGTTTTTT
len: 15; d_gene: -; v_gene: TRBV11-2; j_gene: TRBJ1-6; abundance: once; CDR3aa: CASRRPGIYNSPLHF; CDR3nt: TGTGCCAGCAGGCGCCCAGGGATCTATAATTCACCCCTCCACTTT
len: 13; d_gene: -; v_gene: TRBV12-3/TRBV12-4; j_gene: TRBJ1-1; abundance: -; CDR3aa: CASSFARGTEAFF; CDR3nt: TGTGCCAGCAGTTTCGCCAGGGGCACTGAAGCTTTCTTT
len: 13; d_gene: -; v_gene: TRBV5-1; j_gene: TRBJ2-7; abundance: -; CDR3aa: CASSFNLVYEQYF; CDR3nt: TGCGCCAGCAGCTTCAACTTGGTCTACGAGCAGTACTTC
len: 13; d_gene: -; v_gene: TRBV6-5; j_gene: TRBJ2-2; abundance: once; CDR3aa: CASSWGHTGELFF; CDR3nt: TGTGCCAGCAGTTGGGGGCACACCGGGGAGCTGTTTTTT
len: 15; d_gene: -; v_gene: TRBV27; j_gene: TRBJ1-6; abundance: -; CDR3aa: CASSSSPGGKSPLHF; CDR3nt: TGTGCCAGCAGTTCCTCCCCGGGGGGGAAGTCACCCCTCCACTTT
len: 16; d_gene: TRBD1; v_gene: TRBV14; j_gene: TRBJ2-7; abundance: -; CDR3aa: CASSQDFRTGNYEQYF; CDR3nt: TGTGCCAGCAGCCAAGATTTTCGGACAGGCAACTACGAGCAGTACTTC
len: 15; d_gene: TRBD1; v_gene: TRBV28; j_gene: TRBJ1-6; abundance: once; CDR3aa: CASRGGQGAGSPLHF; CDR3nt: TGTGCCAGCAGAGGGGGACAGGGGGCTGGTTCACCCCTCCACTTT
len: 14; d_gene: -; v_gene: TRBV27; j_gene: TRBJ2-7; abundance: once; CDR3aa: CASSFGIRDYEQYF; CDR3nt: TGTGCCAGCAGTTTTGGGATCCGGGACTACGAGCAGTACTTC
len: 16; d_gene: -; v_gene: TRBV4-2; j_gene: TRBJ1-2; abundance: -; CDR3aa: CASSQGRRQINYGYTF; CDR3nt: TGTGCCAGCAGCCAAGGCCGGCGACAAATTAACTATGGCTACACCTTC
len: 16; d_gene: TRBD1; v_gene: TRBV7-2; j_gene: TRBJ1-4; abundance: once; CDR3aa: CASRRTGTMWEEKLFF; CDR3nt: TGTGCCAGCAGGAGGACAGGGACGATGTGGGAGGAAAAACTGTTTTTT
len: 16; d_gene: -; v_gene: TRBV7-9; j_gene: TRBJ1-6; abundance: -; CDR3aa: CASSLVRGVYNSPLHF; CDR3nt: TGTGCCAGCAGCTTAGTCCGGGGAGTCTATAATTCACCCCTCCACTTT
len: 16; d_gene: TRBD2; v_gene: TRBV9; j_gene: TRBJ2-1; abundance: few; CDR3aa: CASSVDVSGAYNEQFF; CDR3nt: TGTGCCAGCAGCGTAGATGTTAGCGGGGCTTACAATGAGCAGTTCTTC
len: 14; d_gene: -; v_gene: TRBV24-1; j_gene: TRBJ2-4; abundance: -; CDR3aa: CATSDLGREDIQYF; CDR3nt: TGTGCCACCAGTGATTTAGGCAGGGAGGACATTCAGTACTTC
len: 13; d_gene: -; v_gene: TRBV7-9; j_gene: TRBJ1-2; abundance: -; CDR3aa: CASSVESVYGYTF; CDR3nt: TGTGCCAGCAGCGTTGAGAGCGTCTATGGCTACACCTTC
len: 17; d_gene: TRBD2; v_gene: TRBV2; j_gene: TRBJ2-5; abundance: -; CDR3aa: CASSRWRGAAGKETQYF; CDR3nt: TGTGCCTCCTCAAGGTGGCGGGGGGCCGCCGGGAAAGAGACCCAGTACTTC
len: 14; d_gene: -; v_gene: TRBV28; j_gene: TRBJ1-3; abundance: -; CDR3aa: CASSLAAGGNTIYF; CDR3nt: TGTGCCAGCAGTTTGGCAGCGGGTGGAAACACCATATATTTT
len: 16; d_gene: -; v_gene: TRBV28; j_gene: TRBJ2-5; abundance: few; CDR3aa: CASSSRQQIPQETQYF; CDR3nt: TGTGCCAGCAGTTCACGACAGCAAATACCACAAGAGACCCAGTACTTC
len: 15; d_gene: TRBD1; v_gene: TRBV3-1/TRBV3-2; j_gene: TRBJ1-2; abundance: -; CDR3aa: CASSQGDRPQDGYTF; CDR3nt: TGTGCCAGCAGCCAGGGGGACAGGCCCCAGGATGGCTACACCTTC
len: 15; d_gene: TRBD1; v_gene: TRBV5-1; j_gene: TRBJ1-6; abundance: -; CDR3aa: CASSLGTGANSPLHF; CDR3nt: TGCGCCAGCAGCCTAGGGACAGGGGCTAATTCACCCCTCCACTTT
len: 15; d_gene: TRBD1; v_gene: TRBV18; j_gene: TRBJ1-1; abundance: -; CDR3aa: CASSATTGADTEAFF; CDR3nt: TGTGCCAGCTCCGCCACGACAGGGGCTGACACTGAAGCTTTCTTT
len: 16; d_gene: TRBD2; v_gene: TRBV5-1; j_gene: TRBJ2-5; abundance: -; CDR3aa: CASSLGLAENQETQYF; CDR3nt: TGCGCCAGCAGCTTGGGACTAGCGGAGAACCAAGAGACCCAGTACTTC
len: 13; d_gene: TRBD1; v_gene: TRBV29-1; j_gene: TRBJ2-1; abundance: -; CDR3aa: CSVTGGSYNEQFF; CDR3nt: TGCAGCGTTACAGGGGGTTCCTACAATGAGCAGTTCTTC
len: 14; d_gene: -; v_gene: TRBV19; j_gene: TRBJ2-7; abundance: -; CDR3aa: CASSRTLLSYEQYF; CDR3nt: TGTGCCAGTAGCCGGACACTTCTTTCCTACGAGCAGTACTTC
len: 14; d_gene: TRBD1; v_gene: TRBV10-3; j_gene: TRBJ1-6; abundance: -; CDR3aa: CAISPDRANSPLHF; CDR3nt: TGTGCCATCAGTCCGGACAGGGCTAATTCACCCCTCCACTTT
len: 16; d_gene: -; v_gene: TRBV4-1; j_gene: TRBJ2-3; abundance: -; CDR3aa: CASSQDAYTGADTQYF; CDR3nt: TGCGCCAGCAGCCAAGACGCTTACACTGGGGCGGATACGCAGTATTTT
len: 16; d_gene: TRBD1; v_gene: TRBV11-2; j_gene: TRBJ2-5; abundance: -; CDR3aa: CASSLRDSLYQETQYF; CDR3nt: TGTGCCAGCAGCTTAAGGGACAGCCTATACCAAGAGACCCAGTACTTC
len: 15; d_gene: -; v_gene: TRBV18; j_gene: TRBJ2-1; abundance: -; CDR3aa: CASSPRRAASDEQFF; CDR3nt: TGTGCCAGCTCACCCCGGCGGGCCGCGAGCGATGAGCAGTTCTTC
len: 16; d_gene: -; v_gene: TRBV28; j_gene: TRBJ2-7; abundance: -; CDR3aa: CASSSQASGVSYEQYF; CDR3nt: TGTGCCAGCAGCAGCCAGGCGTCGGGGGTTTCCTACGAGCAGTACTTC
len: 15; d_gene: TRBD1; v_gene: TRBV6-5; j_gene: TRBJ1-6; abundance: -; CDR3aa: CASSERQGGSAPLHF; CDR3nt: TGTGCCAGCAGCGAGAGACAGGGGGGTAGCGCACCCCTCCACTTT
len: 14; d_gene: -; v_gene: TRBV2; j_gene: TRBJ2-2; abundance: -; CDR3aa: CASKGPGDTGELFF; CDR3nt: TGTGCCAGCAAGGGTCCCGGGGACACCGGGGAGCTGTTTTTT
len: 15; d_gene: TRBD2; v_gene: TRBV11-2; j_gene: TRBJ2-3; abundance: -; CDR3aa: CASSLLAGNTDTQYF; CDR3nt: TGTGCCAGCAGCTTATTAGCGGGGAACACAGATACGCAGTATTTT
len: 15; d_gene: TRBD2; v_gene: TRBV27; j_gene: TRBJ2-2; abundance: -; CDR3aa: CASGGGGPNTGELFF; CDR3nt: TGTGCCAGCGGTGGCGGGGGGCCTAACACCGGGGAGCTGTTTTTT
len: 16; d_gene: TRBD2; v_gene: TRBV10-1; j_gene: TRBJ2-1; abundance: few; CDR3aa: CASSESGLAGRHEQFF; CDR3nt: TGCGCCAGCAGTGAGTCGGGACTAGCGGGGAGGCATGAGCAGTTCTTC
len: 15; d_gene: TRBD1; v_gene: TRBV5-4; j_gene: TRBJ2-6; abundance: -; CDR3aa: CASSTGQAGANVLTF; CDR3nt: TGTGCCAGCAGCACGGGACAGGCTGGGGCCAACGTCCTGACTTTC
len: 14; d_gene: -; v_gene: TRBV28; j_gene: TRBJ1-2; abundance: -; CDR3aa: CASSLFGGYDGYTF; CDR3nt: TGTGCCAGCAGTTTATTCGGAGGCTACGATGGCTACACCTTC
len: 13; d_gene: TRBD1; v_gene: TRBV4-3; j_gene: TRBJ1-4; abundance: -; CDR3aa: CASSQDLQGKLFF; CDR3nt: TGCGCCAGCAGCCAAGACCTACAGGGGAAACTGTTTTTT
len: 14; d_gene: -; v_gene: TRBV7-9; j_gene: TRBJ2-1; abundance: -; CDR3aa: CASSVRGLNNEQFF; CDR3nt: TGTGCCAGCAGCGTCCGGGGTCTAAACAATGAGCAGTTCTTC
len: 17; d_gene: TRBD2; v_gene: TRBV5-1; j_gene: TRBJ2-7; abundance: -; CDR3aa: CASSSRLGLAEYYEQYF; CDR3nt: TGCGCCAGCAGCTCGAGATTGGGACTAGCGGAGTACTACGAGCAGTACTTC
len: 13; d_gene: TRBD1; v_gene: TRBV25-1; j_gene: TRBJ1-1; abundance: -; CDR3aa: CASSKGARTEAFF; CDR3nt: TGTGCCAGCAGTAAGGGGGCCCGCACTGAAGCTTTCTTT
len: 17; d_gene: TRBD1; v_gene: TRBV28; j_gene: TRBJ1-2; abundance: -; CDR3aa: CASSYPGGFLLSYGYTF; CDR3nt: TGTGCCAGCAGTTACCCAGGGGGCTTTTTACTCAGCTATGGCTACACCTTC
len: 13; d_gene: -; v_gene: TRBV9; j_gene: TRBJ1-2; abundance: few; CDR3aa: CASSPTANYGYTF; CDR3nt: TGTGCCAGCAGCCCAACAGCCAACTATGGCTACACCTTC
len: 16; d_gene: -; v_gene: TRBV9; j_gene: TRBJ2-5; abundance: -; CDR3aa: CASSPGTSSGQETQYF; CDR3nt: TGTGCCAGCAGCCCAGGGACTTCCTCGGGCCAAGAGACCCAGTACTTC
len: 15; d_gene: -; v_gene: TRBV5-1; j_gene: TRBJ1-1; abundance: -; CDR3aa: CASSPLSGRGTEAFF; CDR3nt: TGCGCCAGCAGCCCCCTGTCGGGGAGAGGCACTGAAGCTTTCTTT